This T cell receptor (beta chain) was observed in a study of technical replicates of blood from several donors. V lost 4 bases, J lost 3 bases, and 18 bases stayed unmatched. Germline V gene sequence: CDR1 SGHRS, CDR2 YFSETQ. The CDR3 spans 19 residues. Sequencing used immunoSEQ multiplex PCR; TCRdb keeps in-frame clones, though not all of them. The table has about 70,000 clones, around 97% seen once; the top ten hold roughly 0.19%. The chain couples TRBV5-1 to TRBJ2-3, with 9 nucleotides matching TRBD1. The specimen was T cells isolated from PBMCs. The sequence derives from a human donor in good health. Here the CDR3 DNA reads TGCGCCAGCAGCGCCCAACGACAGGGGGAAAATATATGGACAGATACGCAGTATTTT. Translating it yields CASSAQRQGENIWTDTQYF.